The 9 T cell receptor beta chains listed next were all sequenced from one sample in a study of T-cell memory formation after mild COVID-19 (dated by TCRdb to about 2021). Library prep was done by 5' RACE. Data came from an Illumina NovaSeq 6000. TCRdb reran the public reads through fastp at Q25 and MiXCR, keeping productive beta chains. CDR3 protein duplicates are merged, each entry listing the most common genes and DNA. Here the sample has 250,000 to 400,000 distinct CDR3 sequences; about 13% occur a single time. Of the sample, about 21% is held by the ten largest clones. The sequencing sample was made of PBMCs or a T cell subset sorted from them (not recorded which). Source of these receptors: a man aged 18 to 30 who had mild COVID-19 (a few samples of this study predate the infection). The sample titles of this study are shuffled in the database, so cell type and time point are left out; the donor was told from shared clones.

The chain joins TRBV9 to TRBJ1-3, with D maybe TRBD1 (6 bases). V shed 0 bases and J shed 4 bases, with 14 bases lying between them. Germline values: CDR1 SGDLS, CDR2 YYNGEE. This CDR3 is built from 16 residues. DNA for the CDR3: TGTGCCAGCAGCGTAGCTTGGGGGGCGCCGGGAAACACCATATATTTT. Protein: CASSVAWGAPGNTIYF.

The chain couples TRBV7-2 to TRBJ2-3, with 10 bases lining up with TRBD2. The CDR3 loop spans 20 amino acids. With V trimmed by 5 bases and J by 4 bases, 21 bases remained unmatched. Germline V gene sequence: CDR1 SGHTA, CDR2 FQGNSA. The CDR3 protein is CASSPGLPSGGASSPDTQYF. The CDR3 DNA is TGTGCCAGCAGCCCGGGACTGCCGAGCGGGGGGGCCTCTTCTCCAGATACGCAGTATTTT.

The table lists this clonotype with many counts. The rearrangement uses TRBV5-5 and TRBJ1-6; D not resolved. CDR1 is SGHKS and CDR2 is YYEKEE in the germline V gene (reference sequence). Trimming cost V 3 bases and J 0 bases, with 4 bases left between them. This CDR3 spans 14 amino acids. CDR3 protein: CASSWGSYNSPLHF. Here the CDR3 DNA reads TGTGCCAGCAGCTGGGGCTCCTATAATTCACCCCTCCACTTT.

A few counts support this clonotype. The chain links TRBV27 to TRBJ1-6, with 9 bases identical to TRBD1. The length of the CDR3 is 14 residues. Germline V gives CDR1 MNHEY, CDR2 SMNVEV (reference sequence). The junction had 4 bases not matched to a gene; V was cut back by 6 bases and J by 7 bases. This CDR3 is CASRRTGVNSPLHF. The CDR3 DNA sequence: TGTGCCAGCAGACGGACAGGGGTGAATTCACCCCTCCACTTT.

Ten or more counts support this clonotype. The chain couples TRBV7-3 to TRBJ2-3; D unclear. The CDR3 consists of 14 residues. CDR1 and CDR2 (germline): SGHTA, FQGTGA. Trimming removed 5 bases at V and 7 bases at J, with 16 bases between. This CDR3 reads CASSPLGWMNTQYF. The CDR3 coding sequence is TGTGCCAGCAGCCCGCTGGGATGGATGAATACGCAGTATTTT.

The CDR3 region has the DNA TGTGCCAGCAGGCGAGCTAGCACAGATACGCAGTATTTT. This gives the protein CASRRASTDTQYF. The chain couples TRBV6-2 or TRBV6-3 to TRBJ2-3; D is unresolved. The CDR3 covers 13 residues. Trimming left V 6 bases short and J 0 bases short, with 7 bases between. Germline CDR1 is MNHEY and CDR2 is SVGEGT.

Only a few counts were recorded for this clonotype. This chain joins TRBV4-2 and TRBJ1-5, with D possibly TRBD1 on 5 matching bases. Germline V gene data show CDR1 as LGHNA and CDR2 as YNFKEQ. V was shortened by 0 bases and J by 7 bases, with 10 bases between the two germline ends. This CDR3 is 14 amino acids long. The CDR3 is CASSQEQGDQPQHF. The CDR3 DNA is TGTGCCAGCAGCCAAGAGCAGGGAGACCAGCCCCAGCATTTT.

The chain joins TRBV12-3 or TRBV12-4 to TRBJ2-3; D is possibly TRBD2 (5 bases). The V end lost 3 bases, the J end lost 0 bases, and 16 bases lay between the germline ends. The CDR3 runs to 17 residues. CDR3 in amino acids: CASSFRSGRVSTDTQYF. The CDR3 bases are TGTGCCAGCAGTTTTCGATCTGGGCGGGTTAGCACAGATACGCAGTATTTT.

The chain recombines TRBV28 with TRBJ2-2; a possible D gene is TRBD1 (5 bases). V was cut by 4 bases and J by 5 bases, with 8 bases left in between. The V gene's germline CDR1 is MDHEN and CDR2 SYDVKM. CDR3 length: 13 residues. The CDR3 region has the DNA TGTGCCAGCAGTTCTTCAGGGACCGGGGAGCTGTTTTTT. Protein product: CASSSSGTGELFF.